A single sample gave rise to the 6 T cell receptor beta chains below, sequenced in a study of CD8+CD57+ T cells in acquired aplastic anemia. Flow cytometry had shown expanded CD8+CD57+ cells in the patients chosen for sequencing. The template for TCR beta VDJ and CDR3 sequence profiling was genomic DNA. One entry per CDR3 protein, called by TCRdb with MiXCR from the reads. The repertoire holds approximately 300,000 distinct CDR3 sequences, with 56% as singletons. Sequencing used sorted CD4+, CD8+, or CD8+CD57+ T cells (not recorded which) from PBMCs. Receptors were obtained from a human donor with aplastic anemia.

There are many counts of this clonotype. The chain is built from TRBV11-2 and TRBJ2-7, with TRBD1 as a possible D gene (6 bases). V lost 3 bases to trimming and J lost 1 base, with 10 bases between them. The CDR3 runs 14 residues. The germline V gene has CDR1 SGHAT and CDR2 FQNNGV. The CDR3 DNA reads as TGTGCCAGCAGCTTTTCAGGGGCATCCTACGAGCAGTACTTC. It codes for CASSFSGASYEQYF.

The CDR3 loop is CASTTSGGALYEQYF. The CDR3 nucleotides read TGTGCCAGCACCACTAGCGGGGGGGCGTTATACGAGCAGTACTTC. The chain couples TRBV7-2 to TRBJ2-7, with 13 nucleotides matching TRBD2. CDR1 and CDR2 (germline): SGHTA, FQGNSA. J gave up 4 bases and V 7 bases, and 7 bases lay outside the gene matches. The CDR3 covers 15 residues.

The J gene is TRBJ1-2, the V gene TRBV7-2; 9 nucleotides line up with TRBD1. Losses at the gene ends were 4 bases for V and 8 bases for J; bases not matched to a gene: 8. The germline CDR1 and CDR2 sequences are SGHTA and FQGNSA. CDR3 length: 14 amino acids. CDR3 region: CASSSDRGGLGYTF. Here the CDR3 DNA reads TGTGCCAGCAGCTCGGACAGGGGTGGGTTGGGCTACACCTTC.

This clonotype has ten or more counts. The chain links TRBV19 to TRBJ1-1; 10 bases match TRBD1. V shed 6 bases and J 5 bases; nucleotides not matched to a gene: 12. The CDR3 is made up of 16 amino acids. The germline V gene encodes CDR1 LNHDA and CDR2 SQIVND (reference sequence). The CDR3, as DNA: TGTGCCAGTAGCCGATCTACTGGGACAGGGGTAACTGAAGCTTTCTTT. It encodes CASSRSTGTGVTEAFF. The whole variable domain, remainder taken from reference TRBV19 and TRBJ1-1, is DGGITQSPKYLFRKEGQNVTLSCEQNLNHDAMYWYRQDPGQGLRLIYYSQIVNDFQKGDIAEGYSVSREKKESFPLTVTSAQKNPTAFYLCASSRSTGTGVTEAFFGQGTRLTVV.

This clonotype was found many times. The V and J genes are TRBV2 and TRBJ1-1; D is undetermined. From germline, CDR1 is SNHLY and CDR2 FYNNEI. Deletions cut 7 bases from V and 4 bases from J, with 13 bases between. There are 13 residues in the CDR3. In nucleotides, the CDR3 is TGTGCCAGCAAGAGGTGGGCCCTCACTGAAGCTTTCTTT. As protein: CASKRWALTEAFF.

Concerning this clonotype itself: Germline and junction disagree at one end, which may indicate a read error. The chain combines TRBV7-7 with TRBJ2-3; no definite D call. Germline loops: CDR1 SSHAT, CDR2 FNYEAQ (reference sequence). This CDR3 has 14 amino acids. CDR3 loop: CASSLSQITDTQYF. The CDR3 DNA reads TGTGCTAGCAGCTTATCTCAGATCACAGATACGCAGTATTTT. The variable domain in full, with the rest retrieved from reference TRBV7-7 and TRBJ2-3, is GAGVSQSPRYKVTKRGQDVTLRCDPISSHATLYWYQQALGQGPEFLTYFNYEAQPDKSGLPSDRFSAERPEGSISTLTIQRTEQRDSAMYRCASSLSQITDTQYFGPGTRLTVL.